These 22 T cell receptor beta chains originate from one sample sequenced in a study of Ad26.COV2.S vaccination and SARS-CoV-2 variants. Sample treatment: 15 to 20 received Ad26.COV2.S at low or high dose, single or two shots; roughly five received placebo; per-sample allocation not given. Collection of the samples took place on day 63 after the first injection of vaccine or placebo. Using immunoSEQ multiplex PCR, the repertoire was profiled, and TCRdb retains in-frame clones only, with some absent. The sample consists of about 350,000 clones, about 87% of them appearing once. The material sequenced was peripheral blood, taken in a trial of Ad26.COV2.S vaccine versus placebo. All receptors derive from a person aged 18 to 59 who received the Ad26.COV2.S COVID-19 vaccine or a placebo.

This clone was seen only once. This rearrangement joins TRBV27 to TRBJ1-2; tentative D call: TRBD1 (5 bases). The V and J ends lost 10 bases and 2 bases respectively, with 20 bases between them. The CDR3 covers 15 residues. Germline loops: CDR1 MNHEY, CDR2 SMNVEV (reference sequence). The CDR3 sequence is CANRPDTQANYGYTF. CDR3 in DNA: TGTGCCAACCGACCCGATACACAGGCGAACTATGGCTACACCTTC.

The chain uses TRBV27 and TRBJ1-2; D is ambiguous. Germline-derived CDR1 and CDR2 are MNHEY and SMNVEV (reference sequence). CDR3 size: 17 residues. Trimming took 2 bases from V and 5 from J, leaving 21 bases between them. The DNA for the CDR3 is TGTGCCAGCAGTTTAGGTGTTGGTACGATCGGCAAATATGGCTACACCTTC. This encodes CASSLGVGTIGKYGYTF.

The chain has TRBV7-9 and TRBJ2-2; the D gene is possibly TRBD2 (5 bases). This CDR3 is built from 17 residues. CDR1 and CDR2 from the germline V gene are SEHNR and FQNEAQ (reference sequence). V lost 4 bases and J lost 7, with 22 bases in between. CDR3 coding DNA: TGTGCCAGCAGCTCTAGTGGTAGCGCCCGTTTCGGCGGGGAGCTGTTTTTT. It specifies CASSSSGSARFGGELFF.

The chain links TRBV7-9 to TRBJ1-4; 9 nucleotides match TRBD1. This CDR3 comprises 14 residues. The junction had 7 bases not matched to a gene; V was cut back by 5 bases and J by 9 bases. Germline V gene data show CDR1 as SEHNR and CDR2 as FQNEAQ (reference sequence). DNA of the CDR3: TGTGCCAGCAGCGTGGGACAGGGTCGACAAAAACTGTTTTTT. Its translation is CASSVGQGRQKLFF.

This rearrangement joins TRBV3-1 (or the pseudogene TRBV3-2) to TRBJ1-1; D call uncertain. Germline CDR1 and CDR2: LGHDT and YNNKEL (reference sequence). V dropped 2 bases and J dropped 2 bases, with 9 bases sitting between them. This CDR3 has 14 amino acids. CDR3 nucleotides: TGTGCCAGCAGCCAATTCGTCAGAAACACTGAAGCTTTCTTT. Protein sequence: CASSQFVRNTEAFF.

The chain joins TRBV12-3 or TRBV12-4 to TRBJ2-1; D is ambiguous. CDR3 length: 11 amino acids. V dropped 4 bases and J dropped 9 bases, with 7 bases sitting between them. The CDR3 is CASSYLLEQFF. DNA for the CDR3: TGTGCCAGCAGTTACTTGCTTGAGCAGTTCTTC.

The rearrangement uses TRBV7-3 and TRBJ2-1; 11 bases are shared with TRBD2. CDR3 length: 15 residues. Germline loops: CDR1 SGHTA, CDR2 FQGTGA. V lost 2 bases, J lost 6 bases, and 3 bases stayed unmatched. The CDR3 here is CASSLGTSGINEQFF. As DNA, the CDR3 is TGTGCCAGCAGCTTAGGGACTAGCGGAATCAATGAGCAGTTCTTC.

This chain's CDR3 is CASSFHRGTDTQYF. The CDR3 DNA follows: TGTGCCAGCAGCTTTCACAGGGGAACAGATACGCAGTATTTT. The chain uses TRBV5-8 and TRBJ2-3; TRBD1 matches 7 bases. The CDR3 runs 14 residues. Germline values: CDR1 SGHTS, CDR2 YDEGEE. Germline trimming cut 2 bases from V and 3 bases from J; bases unmatched to any gene: 3.

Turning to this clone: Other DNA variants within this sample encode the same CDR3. CDR3 nucleotide sequence: TGTGCCAGCAGCCAAGTAAACTACGAGCAGTACTTC. Residues: CASSQVNYEQYF. The rearrangement links TRBV3-1 (or the pseudogene TRBV3-2) to TRBJ2-7; D is unresolved. Looked up from germline, CDR1 is LGHDT and CDR2 is YNNKEL (reference sequence). The CDR3 runs 12 residues. Trimming took off 1 base at V and 3 bases at J, with 4 bases between the two ends.

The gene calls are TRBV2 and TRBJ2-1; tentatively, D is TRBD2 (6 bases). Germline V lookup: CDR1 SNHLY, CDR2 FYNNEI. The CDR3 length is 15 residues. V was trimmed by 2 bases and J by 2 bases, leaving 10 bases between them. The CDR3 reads CASSERRGPYNEQFF. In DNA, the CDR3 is TGTGCCAGCAGTGAACGGAGGGGACCCTACAATGAGCAGTTCTTC.

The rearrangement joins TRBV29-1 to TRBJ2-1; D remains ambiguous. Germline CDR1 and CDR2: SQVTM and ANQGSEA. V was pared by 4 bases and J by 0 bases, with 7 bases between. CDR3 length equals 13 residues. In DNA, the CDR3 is TGCAGCGTTGGTCTAACCTCCTACAATGAGCAGTTCTTC. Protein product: CSVGLTSYNEQFF.

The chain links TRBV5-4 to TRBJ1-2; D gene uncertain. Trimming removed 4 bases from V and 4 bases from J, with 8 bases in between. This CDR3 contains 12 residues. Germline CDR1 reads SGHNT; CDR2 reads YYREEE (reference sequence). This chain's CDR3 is CASSGDVYGYTF. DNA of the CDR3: TGTGCCAGCAGCGGCGACGTCTATGGCTACACCTTC.

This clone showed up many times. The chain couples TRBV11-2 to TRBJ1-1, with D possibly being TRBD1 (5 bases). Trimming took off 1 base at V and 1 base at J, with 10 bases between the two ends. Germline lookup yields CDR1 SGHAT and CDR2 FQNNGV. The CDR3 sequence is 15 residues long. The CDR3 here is CASSLVRGKNTEAFF. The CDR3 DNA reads TGTGCCAGCAGCTTAGTGAGGGGCAAGAACACTGAAGCTTTCTTT.

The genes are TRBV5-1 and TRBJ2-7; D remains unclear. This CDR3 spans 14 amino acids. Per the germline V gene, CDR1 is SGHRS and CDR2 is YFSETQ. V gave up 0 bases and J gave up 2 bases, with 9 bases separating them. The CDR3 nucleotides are TGCGCCAGCAGCTTGGGACGGTCAACCTACGAGCAGTACTTC. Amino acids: CASSLGRSTYEQYF.

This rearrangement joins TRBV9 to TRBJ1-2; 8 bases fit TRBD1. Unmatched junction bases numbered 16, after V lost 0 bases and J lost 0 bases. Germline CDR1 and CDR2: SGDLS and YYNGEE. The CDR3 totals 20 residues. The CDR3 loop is CASSVAMSLGQGITNYGYTF. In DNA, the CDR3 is TGTGCCAGCAGCGTAGCCATGTCCCTCGGACAGGGAATCACTAACTATGGCTACACCTTC.

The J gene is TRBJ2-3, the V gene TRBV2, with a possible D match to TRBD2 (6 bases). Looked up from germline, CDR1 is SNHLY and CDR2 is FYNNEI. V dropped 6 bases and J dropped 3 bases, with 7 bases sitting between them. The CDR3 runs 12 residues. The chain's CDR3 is CASSGTTDTQYF. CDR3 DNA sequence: TGTGCCAGCAGCGGGACTACAGATACGCAGTATTTT.

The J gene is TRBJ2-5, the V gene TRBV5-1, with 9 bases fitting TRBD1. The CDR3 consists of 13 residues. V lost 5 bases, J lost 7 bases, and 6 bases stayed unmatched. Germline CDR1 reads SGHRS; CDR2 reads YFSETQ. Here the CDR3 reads CASRMDRGVTQYF. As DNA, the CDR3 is TGCGCCAGCAGAATGGACAGGGGAGTGACCCAGTACTTC.

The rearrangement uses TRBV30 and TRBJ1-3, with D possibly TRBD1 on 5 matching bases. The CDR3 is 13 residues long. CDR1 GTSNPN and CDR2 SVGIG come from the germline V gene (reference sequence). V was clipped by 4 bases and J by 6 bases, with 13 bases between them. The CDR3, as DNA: TGTGCCTGGATACATCAGGGAACAAACACCATATATTTT. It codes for CAWIHQGTNTIYF.

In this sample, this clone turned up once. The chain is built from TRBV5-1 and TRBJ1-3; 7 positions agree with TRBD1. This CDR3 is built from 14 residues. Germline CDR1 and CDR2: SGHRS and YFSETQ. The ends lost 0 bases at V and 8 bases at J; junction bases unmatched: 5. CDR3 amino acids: CASSLGQGDDTIYF. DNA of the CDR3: TGCGCCAGCAGCTTGGGACAGGGAGACGACACCATATATTTT. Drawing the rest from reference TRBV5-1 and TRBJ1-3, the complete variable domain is KAGVTQTPRYLIKTRGQQVTLSCSPISGHRSVSWYQQTPGQGLQFLFEYFSETQRNKGNFPGRFSGRQFSNSRSEMNVSTLELGDSALYLCASSLGQGDDTIYFGEGSWLTVV.

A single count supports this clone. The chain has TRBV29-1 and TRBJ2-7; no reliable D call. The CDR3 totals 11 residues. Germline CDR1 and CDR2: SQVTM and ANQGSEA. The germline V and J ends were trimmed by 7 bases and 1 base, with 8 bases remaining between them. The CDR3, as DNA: TGCAGCGCCGGCAGTTCCTACGAGCAGTACTTC. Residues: CSAGSSYEQYF.

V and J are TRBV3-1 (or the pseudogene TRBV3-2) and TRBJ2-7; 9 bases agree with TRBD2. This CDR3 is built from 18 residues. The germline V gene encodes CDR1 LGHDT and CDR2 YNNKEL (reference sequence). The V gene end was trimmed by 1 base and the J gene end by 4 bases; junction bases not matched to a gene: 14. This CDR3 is CASSQGNLGLAGLYEQYF. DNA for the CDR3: TGTGCCAGCAGCCAAGGGAACCTTGGGCTAGCGGGATTATACGAGCAGTACTTC.

The CDR3 region is CASSWVSGANVLTF. CDR3 bases: TGTGCCAGCAGTTGGGTCTCTGGGGCCAACGTCCTGACTTTC. The chain links TRBV28 to TRBJ2-6; D is undetermined. V was cut by 4 bases and J by 0 bases, with 4 bases left in between. This CDR3 has 14 residues. From germline, CDR1 is MDHEN and CDR2 SYDVKM.